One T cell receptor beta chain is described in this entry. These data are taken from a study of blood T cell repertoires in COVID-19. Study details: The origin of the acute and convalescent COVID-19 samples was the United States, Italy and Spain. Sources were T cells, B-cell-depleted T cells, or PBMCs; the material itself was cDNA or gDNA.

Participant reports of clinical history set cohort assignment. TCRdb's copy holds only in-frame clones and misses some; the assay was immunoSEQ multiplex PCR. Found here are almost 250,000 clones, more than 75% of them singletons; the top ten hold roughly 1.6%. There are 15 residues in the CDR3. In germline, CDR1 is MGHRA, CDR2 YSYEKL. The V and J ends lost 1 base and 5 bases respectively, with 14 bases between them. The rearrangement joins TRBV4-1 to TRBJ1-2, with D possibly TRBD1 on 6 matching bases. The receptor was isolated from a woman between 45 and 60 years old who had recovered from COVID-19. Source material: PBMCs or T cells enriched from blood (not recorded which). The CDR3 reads CASSQVSGGRYGYTF. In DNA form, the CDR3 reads TGCGCCAGCAGCCAAGTGAGCGGGGGCCGGTATGGCTACACCTTC.